The clone carrying this TCR beta chain was seen repeatedly, ten times or more. The sample comes from a study of T cells in Graves' hyperthyroidism and ophthalmopathy. Study-level background: Any treatment followed the collection of peripheral blood at initial diagnosis.

From germline, CDR1 is DFQATT and CDR2 SNEGSKA (reference sequence). V lost 3 bases, J lost 5 bases, and 14 bases stayed unmatched. The CDR3 is 16 residues long. RNA transcripts were the template for amplifying TCR beta CDR3 regions. A first-round RT-PCR of the TCR CDR3 used the HTBI primer set. TCRdb called the multiplex PCR reads again in MiXCR, with one record for every CDR3 protein. The data hold approximately 600,000 distinct CDR3 sequences, with less than 25% observed a single time. The specimen was blood. The V call is TRBV20-1, the J call TRBJ2-7, with 9 nucleotides matching TRBD2. The sequence derives from a man aged 25-40 years with Graves' ophthalmopathy. The DNA of the CDR3 is TGCAGTGCTAGGGTCCTTAGCGGGAGCAACCCCCACGAGCAGTACTTC. It codes for CSARVLSGSNPHEQYF.